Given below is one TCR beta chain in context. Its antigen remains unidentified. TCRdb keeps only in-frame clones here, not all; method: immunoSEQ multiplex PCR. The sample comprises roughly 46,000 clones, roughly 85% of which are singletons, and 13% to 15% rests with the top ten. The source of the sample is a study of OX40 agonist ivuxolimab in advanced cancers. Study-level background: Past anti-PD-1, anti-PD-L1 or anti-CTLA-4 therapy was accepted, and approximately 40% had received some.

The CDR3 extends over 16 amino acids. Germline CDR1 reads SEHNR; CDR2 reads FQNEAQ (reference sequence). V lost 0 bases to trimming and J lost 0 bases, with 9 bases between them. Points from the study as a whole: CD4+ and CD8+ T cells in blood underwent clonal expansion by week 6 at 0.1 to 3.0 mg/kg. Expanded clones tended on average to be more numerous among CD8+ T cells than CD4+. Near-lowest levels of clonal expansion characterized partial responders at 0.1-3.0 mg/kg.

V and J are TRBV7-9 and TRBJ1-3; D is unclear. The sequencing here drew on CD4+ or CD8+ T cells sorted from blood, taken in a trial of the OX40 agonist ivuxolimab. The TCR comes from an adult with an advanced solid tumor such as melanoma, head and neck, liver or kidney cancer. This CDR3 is CASSLATWSSGNTIYF. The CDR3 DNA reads TGTGCCAGCAGCTTAGCTACGTGGAGCTCTGGAAACACCATATATTTT.